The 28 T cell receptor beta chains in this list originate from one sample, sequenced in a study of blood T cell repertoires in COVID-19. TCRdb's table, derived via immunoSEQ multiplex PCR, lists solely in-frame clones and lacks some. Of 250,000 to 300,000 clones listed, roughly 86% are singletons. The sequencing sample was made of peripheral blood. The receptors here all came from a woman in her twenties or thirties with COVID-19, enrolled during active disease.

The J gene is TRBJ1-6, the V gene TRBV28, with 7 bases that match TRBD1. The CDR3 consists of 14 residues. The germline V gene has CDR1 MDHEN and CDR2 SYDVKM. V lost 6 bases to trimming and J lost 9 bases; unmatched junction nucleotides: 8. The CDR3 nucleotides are TGTGCCAGCAGCCCCACAGGGGTTATTTCACCCCTCCACTTT. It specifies CASSPTGVISPLHF.

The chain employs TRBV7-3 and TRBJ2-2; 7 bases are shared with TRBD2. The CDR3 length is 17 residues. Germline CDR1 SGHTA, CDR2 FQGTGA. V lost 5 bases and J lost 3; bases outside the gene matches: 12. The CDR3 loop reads CASSPTPSGYDTGELFF. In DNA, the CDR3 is TGTGCCAGCAGCCCTACCCCTAGCGGCTATGACACCGGGGAGCTGTTTTTT.

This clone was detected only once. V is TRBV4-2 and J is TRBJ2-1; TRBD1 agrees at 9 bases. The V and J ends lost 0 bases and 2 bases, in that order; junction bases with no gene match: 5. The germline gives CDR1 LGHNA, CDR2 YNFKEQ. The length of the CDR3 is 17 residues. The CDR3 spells CASSQDQTGGTYNEQFF. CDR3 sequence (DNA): TGTGCCAGCAGCCAAGATCAGACAGGGGGTACCTACAATGAGCAGTTCTTC.

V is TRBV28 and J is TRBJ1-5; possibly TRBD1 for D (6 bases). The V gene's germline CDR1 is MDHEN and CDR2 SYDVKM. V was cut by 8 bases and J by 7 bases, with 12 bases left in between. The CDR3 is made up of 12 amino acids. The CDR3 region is CASLGGRQPQHF. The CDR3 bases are TGTGCCAGCCTGGGGGGGCGGCAGCCCCAGCATTTT.

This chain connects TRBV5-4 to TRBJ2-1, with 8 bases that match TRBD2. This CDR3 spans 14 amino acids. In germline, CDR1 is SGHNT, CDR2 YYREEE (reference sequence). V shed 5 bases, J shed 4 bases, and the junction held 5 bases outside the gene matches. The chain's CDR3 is CASSLGGGYNEQFF. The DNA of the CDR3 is TGTGCCAGCAGTCTGGGCGGGGGGTACAATGAGCAGTTCTTC. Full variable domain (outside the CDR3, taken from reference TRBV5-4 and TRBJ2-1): ETGVTQSPTHLIKTRGQQVTLRCSSQSGHNTVSWYQQALGQGPQFIFQYYREEENGRGNFPPRFSGLQFPNYSSELNVNALELDDSALYLCASSLGGGYNEQFFGPGTRLTVL.

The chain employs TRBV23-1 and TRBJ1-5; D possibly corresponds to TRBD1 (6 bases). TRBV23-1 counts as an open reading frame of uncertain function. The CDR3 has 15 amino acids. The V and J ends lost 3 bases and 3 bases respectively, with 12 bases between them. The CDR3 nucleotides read TGCGCCAGCAGTCATCGGGACAATTACAATCAGCCCCAGCATTTT. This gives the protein CASSHRDNYNQPQHF.

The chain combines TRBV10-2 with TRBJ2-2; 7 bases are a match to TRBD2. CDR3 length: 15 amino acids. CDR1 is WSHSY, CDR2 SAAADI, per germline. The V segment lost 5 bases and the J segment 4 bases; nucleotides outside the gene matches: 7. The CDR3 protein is CASSLSGIGTGELFF. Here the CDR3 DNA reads TGCGCCAGCAGTTTAAGCGGGATCGGCACCGGGGAGCTGTTTTTT.

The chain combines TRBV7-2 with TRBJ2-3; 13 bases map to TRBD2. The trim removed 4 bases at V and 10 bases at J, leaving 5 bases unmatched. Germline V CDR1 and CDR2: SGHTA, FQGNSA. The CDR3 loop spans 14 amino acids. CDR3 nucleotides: TGTGCCAGCAGCTCCGGACTAGCGGGAGCTCCGCAGTATTTT. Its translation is CASSSGLAGAPQYF.

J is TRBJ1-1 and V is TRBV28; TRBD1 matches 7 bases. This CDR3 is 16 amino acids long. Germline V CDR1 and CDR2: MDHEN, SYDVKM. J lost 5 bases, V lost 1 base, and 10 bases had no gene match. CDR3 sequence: CASSLYPETGKTEAFF. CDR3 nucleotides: TGTGCCAGCAGTTTATATCCGGAGACAGGGAAAACTGAAGCTTTCTTT.

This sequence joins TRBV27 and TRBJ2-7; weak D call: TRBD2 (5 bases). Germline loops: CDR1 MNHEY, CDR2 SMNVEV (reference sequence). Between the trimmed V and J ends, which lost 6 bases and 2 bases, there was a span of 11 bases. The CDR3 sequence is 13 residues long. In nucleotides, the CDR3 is TGTGCCAGCAGCCAGCGGCCCACCTACGAGCAGTACTTC. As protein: CASSQRPTYEQYF.

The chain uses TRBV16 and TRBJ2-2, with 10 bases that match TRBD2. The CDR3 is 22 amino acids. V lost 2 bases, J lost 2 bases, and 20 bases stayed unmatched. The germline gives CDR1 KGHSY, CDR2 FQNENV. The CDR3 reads CASSQVFVRLAGPNSNTGELFF. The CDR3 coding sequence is TGTGCCAGCAGCCAAGTTTTTGTGAGACTAGCGGGCCCCAATAGCAACACCGGGGAGCTGTTTTTT.

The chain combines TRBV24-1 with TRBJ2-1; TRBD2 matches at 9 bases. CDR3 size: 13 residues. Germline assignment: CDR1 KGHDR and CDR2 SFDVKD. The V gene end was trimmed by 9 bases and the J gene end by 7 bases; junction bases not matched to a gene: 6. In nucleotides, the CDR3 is TGTGCCACCGCCCTAGCGGGATCGAATGAGCAGTTCTTC. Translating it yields CATALAGSNEQFF.

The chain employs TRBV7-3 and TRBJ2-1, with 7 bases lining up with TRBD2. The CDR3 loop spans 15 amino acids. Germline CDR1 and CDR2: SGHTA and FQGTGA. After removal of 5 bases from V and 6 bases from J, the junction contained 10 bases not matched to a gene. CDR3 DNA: TGTGCCAGCAGCCAACGGGGTCTAGCGGTCAATGAGCAGTTCTTC. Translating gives CASSQRGLAVNEQFF.

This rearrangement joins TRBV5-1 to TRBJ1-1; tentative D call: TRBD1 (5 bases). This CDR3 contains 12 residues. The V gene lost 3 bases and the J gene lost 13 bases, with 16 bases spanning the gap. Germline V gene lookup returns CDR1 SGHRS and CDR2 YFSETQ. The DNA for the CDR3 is TGCGCCAGCAGCTGGCCGGGAGGGGAGGTTTTCTTT. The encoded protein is CASSWPGGEVFF.

CDR3 in DNA: TGTGCCAGCAGCGGAGACATTAAAGGCGACATTCAGTACTTC. Protein product: CASSGDIKGDIQYF. The chain carries TRBV9 and TRBJ2-4; D ambiguous. This CDR3 is built from 14 residues. V was pared by 3 bases and J by 8 bases, with 15 bases between. Germline loops: CDR1 SGDLS, CDR2 YYNGEE.

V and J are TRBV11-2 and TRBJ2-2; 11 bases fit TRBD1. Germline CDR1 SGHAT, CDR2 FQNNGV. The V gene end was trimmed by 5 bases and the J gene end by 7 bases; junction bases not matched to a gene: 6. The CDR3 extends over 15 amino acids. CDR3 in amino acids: CASSDGQGASGELFF. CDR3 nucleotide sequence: TGTGCCAGCAGCGATGGACAGGGGGCCAGCGGGGAGCTGTTTTTT.

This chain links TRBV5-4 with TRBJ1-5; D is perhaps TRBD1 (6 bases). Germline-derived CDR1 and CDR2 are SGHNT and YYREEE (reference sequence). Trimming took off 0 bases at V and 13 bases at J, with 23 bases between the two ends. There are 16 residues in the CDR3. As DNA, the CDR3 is TGTGCCAGCAGCTTGGATGGTACCTCCCCCGGGACACCACAGCATTTT. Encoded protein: CASSLDGTSPGTPQHF.

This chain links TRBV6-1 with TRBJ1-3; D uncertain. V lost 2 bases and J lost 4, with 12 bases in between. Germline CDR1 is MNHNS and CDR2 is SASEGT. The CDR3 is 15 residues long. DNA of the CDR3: TGTGCCAGCAGTGAAAAGCGGGGTCTAGGAAACACCATATATTTT. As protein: CASSEKRGLGNTIYF.

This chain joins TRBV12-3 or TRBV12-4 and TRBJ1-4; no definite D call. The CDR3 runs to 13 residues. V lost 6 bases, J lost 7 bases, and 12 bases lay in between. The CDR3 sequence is CASSPIRVEKLFF. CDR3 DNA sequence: TGTGCCAGCAGCCCTATCCGGGTTGAAAAACTGTTTTTT.

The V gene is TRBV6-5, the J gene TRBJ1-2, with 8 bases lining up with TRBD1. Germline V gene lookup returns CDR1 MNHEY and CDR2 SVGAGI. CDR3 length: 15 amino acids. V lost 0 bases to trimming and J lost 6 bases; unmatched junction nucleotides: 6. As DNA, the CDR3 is TGTGCCAGCAGTTACTCGCAGGGGGCTGGGGATGGCTACACCTTC. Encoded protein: CASSYSQGAGDGYTF.

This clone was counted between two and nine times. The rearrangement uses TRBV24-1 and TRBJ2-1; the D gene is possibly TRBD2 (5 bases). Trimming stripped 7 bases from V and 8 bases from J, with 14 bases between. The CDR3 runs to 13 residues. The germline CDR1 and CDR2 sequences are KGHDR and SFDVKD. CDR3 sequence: CATSRGLIYEQFF. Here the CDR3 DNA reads TGTGCCACCAGCCGGGGTCTAATATATGAGCAGTTCTTC.

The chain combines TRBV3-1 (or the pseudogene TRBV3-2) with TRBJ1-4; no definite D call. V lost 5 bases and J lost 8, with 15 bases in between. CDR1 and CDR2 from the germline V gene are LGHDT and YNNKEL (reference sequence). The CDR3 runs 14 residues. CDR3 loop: CASSTLGGLEKLFF. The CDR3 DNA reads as TGTGCCAGCAGCACCCTGGGAGGGCTCGAAAAACTGTTTTTT.

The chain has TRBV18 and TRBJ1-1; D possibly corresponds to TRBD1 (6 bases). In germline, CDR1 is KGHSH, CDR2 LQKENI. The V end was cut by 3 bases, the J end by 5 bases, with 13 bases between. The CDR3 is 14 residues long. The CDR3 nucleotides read TGTGCCAGCTCACCCGGGGGGCCAGGGACTGAAGCTTTCTTT. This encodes CASSPGGPGTEAFF.

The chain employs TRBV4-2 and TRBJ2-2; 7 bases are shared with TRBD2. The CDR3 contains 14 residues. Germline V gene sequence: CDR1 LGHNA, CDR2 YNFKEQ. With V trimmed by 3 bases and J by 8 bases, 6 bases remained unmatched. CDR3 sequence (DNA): TGTGCCAGCAGCCAGACTAGCTTGGAAGGGGAGCTGTTTTTT. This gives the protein CASSQTSLEGELFF.

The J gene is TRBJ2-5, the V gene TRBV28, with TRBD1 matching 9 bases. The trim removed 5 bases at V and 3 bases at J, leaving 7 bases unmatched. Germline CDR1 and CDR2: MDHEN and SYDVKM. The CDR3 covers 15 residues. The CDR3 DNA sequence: TGTGCCAGCAGTACCTCGGGACAGGGAAAAGAGACCCAGTACTTC. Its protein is CASSTSGQGKETQYF.

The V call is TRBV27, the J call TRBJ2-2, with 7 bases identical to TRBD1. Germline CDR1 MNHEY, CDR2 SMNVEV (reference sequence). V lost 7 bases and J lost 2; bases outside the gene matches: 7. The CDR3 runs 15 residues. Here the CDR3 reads CASTPGQANTGELFF. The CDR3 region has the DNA TGTGCCAGCACCCCCGGACAGGCCAACACCGGGGAGCTGTTTTTT.

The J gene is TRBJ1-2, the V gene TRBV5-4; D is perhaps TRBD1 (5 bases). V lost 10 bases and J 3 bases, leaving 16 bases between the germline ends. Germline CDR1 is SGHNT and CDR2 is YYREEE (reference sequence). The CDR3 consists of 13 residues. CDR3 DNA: TGTGCCGTGGACGGGGGAAACTACTATGGCTACACCTTC. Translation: CAVDGGNYYGYTF.

DNA for the CDR3: TGTGCCAGCAGCTTGGGACTAGGGTCCCGCGAGCAGTACTTC. Protein sequence: CASSLGLGSREQYF. This chain connects TRBV7-9 to TRBJ2-7; 8 bases fit TRBD2. With V trimmed by 3 bases and J by 6 bases, 7 bases remained unmatched. The CDR3 has 14 residues. From germline, CDR1 is SEHNR and CDR2 FQNEAQ (reference sequence).